The present T cell receptor beta chain was sequenced within a study of Ad26.COV2.S vaccination and SARS-CoV-2 variants. The study, taken as a whole, reports: Assessments of TCR breadth and depth may have underestimated the total T cell responses.

Treatment here: over 15 received Ad26.COV2.S at low or high dose, single or two shots; roughly five received placebo; per-sample allocation not given. On day 63 after the first injection, vaccine and placebo recipients gave samples. With regard to this clone: The antigen is not known.

Generated by immunoSEQ multiplex PCR, the TCRdb table keeps only in-frame clones and is missing some. The sample has some 290,000 clones; 85% are singletons. The CDR3 contains 16 residues. Looked up from germline, CDR1 is GTSNPN and CDR2 is SVGIG (reference sequence). The V segment lost 2 bases and the J segment 1 base; nucleotides outside the gene matches: 3. The V call is TRBV30, the J call TRBJ2-3; 13 bases align to TRBD2. This clonotype was sampled from a person between 18 and 65 years old who received the Ad26.COV2.S COVID-19 vaccine or a placebo. The sample consisted of peripheral blood, taken in a trial of Ad26.COV2.S vaccine versus placebo. CDR3 region: CAWSRTSGGGTDTQYF. In DNA, the CDR3 is TGTGCCTGGAGTCGGACTAGCGGGGGTGGCACAGATACGCAGTATTTT.